A selection of T cell receptor beta chains follows, all from one sample in a study of T cells in Graves' hyperthyroidism and ophthalmopathy. TCRdb recomputed calls from the multiplex PCR reads with MiXCR, one row per CDR3 protein. This sample carries 380,000 or so distinct CDR3 sequences, about 20% of them seen once, and the ten largest clones take about 3.7%. Sequenced input: blood. These receptor sequences come from a woman aged 18 to 35 with Graves' hyperthyroidism. Both conserved end residues are part of each CDR3. The D gene is left open where the match is weak. Clone sizes are given selectively: once, few, many, or a class where the clone is expanded.

j_call d_call v_call clone_size cdr3_aa cdr3_nt
TRBJ2-7 . TRBV28 many CASSPSPGLPRHEQYF TGTGCCAGCAGTCCCTCCCCGGGACTGCCCAGGCACGAGCAGTACTTC
TRBJ1-1 . TRBV29-1 many CSVSTDREAFF TGCAGCGTTTCCACGGACAGAGAAGCTTTCTTT
TRBJ1-2 TRBD1 TRBV5-5 many CASSVQQGNYGYTF TGTGCCAGCAGCGTTCAACAGGGGAACTATGGCTACACCTTC
TRBJ2-7 . TRBV15 many CATSREKTGRHEQYF TGTGCCACCAGCAGGGAGAAGACAGGTCGCCACGAGCAGTACTTC
TRBJ1-5 TRBD1 TRBV12-3/TRBV12-4 many CASSLGQGRSDNQPQHF TGTGCCAGCAGTCTGGGACAGGGACGAAGTGACAATCAGCCCCAGCATTTT
TRBJ2-7 TRBD2 TRBV2 many CASRAGRGTYEQYF TGTGCCAGCAGAGCGGGACGGGGGACCTACGAGCAGTACTTC
TRBJ1-5 . TRBV6-1 many CASSERYNQPQHF TGTGCCAGCAGTGAACGGTACAATCAGCCCCAGCATTTT
TRBJ1-5 . TRBV19 many CASTSGPALGNQPQHF TGTGCCAGTACCTCGGGGCCGGCATTGGGCAATCAGCCCCAGCATTTT
TRBJ2-5 TRBD1 TRBV11-3 . CASIPGTGQETQYF TGTGCCAGCATACCAGGGACAGGCCAAGAGACCCAGTACTTC
TRBJ1-1 . TRBV2 many CASSEGSQGIANKAFF TGTGCCAGCAGTGAAGGTTCGCAGGGGATCGCGAATAAAGCTTTCTTT
TRBJ2-2 . TRBV12-5 many CASGLDHTGELFF TGTGCTAGTGGTTTGGACCACACCGGGGAGCTGTTTTTT
TRBJ2-2 . TRBV7-3 many CASSIQGHTGELFF TGTGCCAGCAGCATTCAGGGACACACCGGGGAGCTGTTTTTT
TRBJ1-2 TRBD1 TRBV2 many CASRRTGLNYGYTF TGTGCCAGCAGAAGGACAGGGCTTAACTATGGCTACACCTTC
TRBJ2-2 . TRBV27 many CASRTMGLPNTGELFF TGTGCCAGCAGGACAATGGGACTCCCGAACACCGGGGAGCTGTTTTTT
TRBJ2-7 TRBD2 TRBV13 many CASSPPARGGTYEQYF TGTGCCAGCAGCCCCCCTGCGCGGGGGGGCACCTACGAGCAGTACTTC
TRBJ2-7 TRBD1 TRBV30 many CAWSVLWDRGIYEQYF TGTGCCTGGAGTGTACTTTGGGACAGGGGAATCTACGAGCAGTACTTC
TRBJ1-1 . TRBV7-3 many CASSLTHRLNTEAFF TGTGCCAGCAGCTTAACCCACCGACTGAACACTGAAGCTTTCTTT
TRBJ2-7 . TRBV12-3/TRBV12-4 . CASSPQPANYEQYF TGTGCCAGCAGTCCACAGCCGGCAAACTACGAGCAGTACTTC
TRBJ2-5 . TRBV4-1 many CASSQDRAGKVTQYF TGCGCCAGCAGCCAAGATAGGGCGGGAAAGGTGACCCAGTACTTC
TRBJ1-5 . TRBV6-2/TRBV6-3 many CASSYSQGVRQPQHF TGTGCCAGCAGTTACTCACAGGGTGTACGGCAGCCCCAGCATTTT
TRBJ2-1 . TRBV4-1 few CASSRGVNEQFF TGCGCCAGCAGCCGGGGCGTCAATGAGCAGTTCTTC
TRBJ1-5 . TRBV12-3/TRBV12-4 . CASSYSGKPQHF TGTGCCAGCAGTTACTCGGGGAAGCCCCAGCATTTT
TRBJ1-5 TRBD1 TRBV6-4 . CASRAGTGENQPQHF TGTGCCAGCAGGGCCGGGACAGGGGAAAATCAGCCCCAGCATTTT
TRBJ1-5 . TRBV15 many CATSRDPYQPQHF TGTGCCACCAGCAGGGACCCTTATCAGCCCCAGCATTTT
TRBJ1-1 . TRBV3-1 many CASSQGVRWREAFF TGTGCCAGCAGCCAAGGTGTCAGGTGGCGTGAAGCTTTCTTT
TRBJ1-2 . TRBV24-1 many CATSDMGPPHGYTF TGTGCCACCAGTGATATGGGACCGCCCCATGGCTACACCTTC
TRBJ2-5 . TRBV5-1 many CASSFRGQAQETQYF TGCGCCAGCAGCTTCCGGGGTCAAGCCCAGGAGACCCAGTACTTC
TRBJ2-3 TRBD2 TRBV24-1 many CATSDFAGGARDTQYF TGTGCCACCAGTGATTTTGCCGGGGGGGCCCGGGATACGCAGTATTTT
TRBJ1-3 . TRBV5-1 few CASSHGAGADGNTIYF TGCGCCAGCAGCCACGGCGCGGGGGCTGATGGAAACACCATATATTTT
TRBJ2-5 . TRBV5-8 many CASSPDRAQETQYF TGTGCCAGCAGCCCGGACCGAGCCCAAGAGACCCAGTACTTC
TRBJ1-1 . TRBV27 many CASLTTGTPEAFF TGTGCCAGCTTGACGACCGGGACACCCGAAGCTTTCTTT
TRBJ2-7 . TRBV6-5 . CASSFPGRHNEQYF TGTGCCAGCAGTTTCCCCGGGCGGCACAACGAGCAGTACTTC
TRBJ1-5 TRBD1 TRBV29-1 many CSVGDSGQGHQPQHF TGCAGCGTTGGAGACTCGGGACAGGGACATCAGCCCCAGCATTTT
TRBJ2-5 . TRBV2 many CASKRLGDKQETQYF TGTGCCAGCAAACGGCTAGGGGACAAACAAGAGACCCAGTACTTC
TRBJ2-7 . TRBV6-2/TRBV6-3 . CASAQGNYEQYF TGTGCCAGCGCACAGGGTAACTACGAGCAGTACTTC
TRBJ2-2 . TRBV7-2 few CASSLGHWGAGELFF TGTGCCAGCAGCTTAGGCCACTGGGGGGCCGGGGAGCTGTTTTTT
TRBJ2-7 . TRBV6-4 many CASRYRDEQYF TGTGCCAGCAGATACAGGGACGAGCAGTACTTC
TRBJ1-1 . TRBV11-1 many CASSLGGGYLGTEAFF TGTGCCAGCAGCTTAGGGGGGGGGTACTTAGGCACTGAAGCTTTCTTT
TRBJ1-2 . TRBV18 . CASSPTGVGVWYYGYTF TGTGCCAGCTCACCAACAGGAGTAGGAGTGTGGTACTATGGCTACACCTTC
TRBJ1-1 . TRBV11-3 few CASSLEGSAEAFF TGTGCCAGCAGCTTAGAGGGCAGCGCTGAAGCTTTCTTT
TRBJ1-2 . TRBV19 . CASSWGRGTSYGYTF TGTGCCAGTAGTTGGGGCAGAGGGACGAGCTATGGCTACACCTTC
TRBJ2-5 . TRBV7-9 once CASSPLDRQETQYF TGTGCCAGCAGCCCGTTAGACAGACAAGAGACCCAGTACTTC
TRBJ1-1 TRBD1 TRBV4-1 many CASSQAAGQDYEAFF TGCGCCAGCAGCCAAGCTGCAGGACAGGATTATGAAGCTTTCTTT
TRBJ2-5 TRBD1 TRBV5-1 . CASSSEGQPQETQNF TGCGCCAGCAGCTCAGAGGGACAGCCTCAAGAGACCCAGAACTTC
TRBJ1-1 . TRBV5-1 many CASSLGLWGQGNTEAFF TGCGCCAGCAGCTTGGGTTTATGGGGGCAGGGAAACACTGAAGCTTTCTTT
TRBJ1-2 . TRBV6-1 many CASSDGPNYGYTF TGTGCCAGCAGCGACGGTCCTAACTATGGCTACACCTTC
TRBJ1-6 TRBD1 TRBV30 many CAWSRGQGYSPLHF TGTGCCTGGAGCCGAGGACAGGGATATTCACCCCTCCACTTT
TRBJ1-5 . TRBV11-2 many CASSQFFNQPQHF TGTGCCAGCAGCCAGTTTTTCAATCAGCCCCAGCATTTT
TRBJ1-5 TRBD1 TRBV9 few CASSLTGSGTQHF TGTGCCAGCAGCTTGACAGGGTCGGGGACCCAGCATTTT
TRBJ2-5 . TRBV13 many CASSLQSPTRETQYF TGTGCCAGCAGCTTACAATCCCCTACACGAGAGACCCAGTACTTC
TRBJ2-5 . TRBV5-1 many CASSLGATETQYF TGCGCCAGCAGCTTGGGGGCGACTGAGACCCAGTACTTC
TRBJ2-3 TRBD2 TRBV11-2 . CASSLNPAGGGGTDTQYF TGTGCCAGCAGCTTAAATCCAGCGGGGGGGGGCGGCACAGATACGCAGTATTTT
TRBJ2-7 . TRBV2 many CASTYRQTYEQYF TGTGCCAGCACCTACAGGCAGACCTACGAGCAGTACTTC
TRBJ1-2 . TRBV6-1 many CASSEAMQGRYGYTF TGTGCCAGCAGTGAAGCGATGCAGGGAAGGTATGGCTACACCTTC
TRBJ2-7 TRBD1 TRBV27 few CASSTRTGGTKIYEQYF TGTGCCAGCAGCACCAGGACAGGGGGTACCAAAATTTACGAGCAGTACTTC
TRBJ2-3 TRBD1 TRBV6-1 few CASRRDRSTDTQYF TGTGCCAGCAGAAGGGACAGATCCACAGATACGCAGTATTTT